The 16 T cell receptor beta chains below were found in one sample sequenced in a study of blood T cell repertoires in COVID-19. The repertoire was sequenced with immunoSEQ multiplex PCR; TCRdb's copy has only in-frame clones and lacks some. The sample yields 350,000 to 450,000 clones, over 80% seen once. The sample comprised PBMCs or T cells enriched from blood (not recorded which). The receptors originated from a woman aged 45-60 years who had recovered from COVID-19.

The chain carries TRBV11-3 and TRBJ2-7; possible D gene TRBD1, 5 bases. Germline V gene sequence: CDR1 SGHNT, CDR2 YENEEA. V shed 0 bases and J shed 5 bases, with 11 bases lying between them. The CDR3 extends over 14 amino acids. The CDR3 nucleotides read TGTGCCAGCAGCTTAGAGCCAGGGAACCACGAGCAGTACTTC. The encoded protein is CASSLEPGNHEQYF.

This rearrangement joins TRBV24-1 to TRBJ1-5, with unresolved D. Looked up from germline, CDR1 is KGHDR and CDR2 is SFDVKD. The CDR3 has 16 residues. The V gene lost 5 bases and the J gene lost 4 bases, with 17 bases spanning the gap. CDR3 residues: CATSGAQRRLNQPQHF. The CDR3 DNA is TGTGCCACCAGTGGGGCGCAGAGGAGGTTAAATCAGCCCCAGCATTTT.

The rearrangement uses TRBV7-9 and TRBJ1-5; a possible D gene is TRBD1 (5 bases). CDR1 is SEHNR and CDR2 is FQNEAQ in the germline V gene (reference sequence). The CDR3 length is 14 residues. V was pared by 0 bases and J by 6 bases, with 9 bases between. The CDR3, as DNA: TGTGCCAGCAGCTTAGCAGGGGAGGGTCAGCCCCAGCATTTT. Translation: CASSLAGEGQPQHF.

Turning to this clone: The germline gene is not matched at one end of the junction; a read error may be the cause. The chain links TRBV7-7 to TRBJ1-5; no clear D. The length of the CDR3 is 13 residues. Germline V lookup: CDR1 SSHAT, CDR2 FNYEAQ (reference sequence). The CDR3 loop reads CASSLGFGEPQHF. Here the CDR3 DNA reads TGTGCTAGCAGCTTGGGGTTCGGGGAGCCCCAGCATTTT.

J is TRBJ1-4 and V is TRBV5-5; 8 nucleotides line up with TRBD1. This CDR3 is 16 amino acids long. The V segment lost 1 base and the J segment 10 bases; nucleotides outside the gene matches: 12. From germline, CDR1 is SGHKS and CDR2 YYEKEE (reference sequence). The CDR3 is CASSLYYWTGIGKLFF. The CDR3 nucleotides are TGTGCCAGCAGCTTGTATTACTGGACAGGGATCGGAAAACTGTTTTTT.

This sequence joins TRBV6-5 and TRBJ1-6; 7 bases are a match to TRBD1. Germline V lookup: CDR1 MNHEY, CDR2 SVGAGI. The CDR3 is 15 amino acids. The junction had 11 bases not matched to a gene; V was cut back by 5 bases and J by 10 bases. In DNA, the CDR3 is TGTGCCAGCAGTACCTATGGACAGGAAGGATCACCCCTCCACTTT. This codes for CASSTYGQEGSPLHF.

The J gene is TRBJ2-2, the V gene TRBV5-6; weak D call: TRBD2 (5 bases). Trimming cost V 1 base and J 6 bases, with 13 bases left between them. CDR3 length: 15 amino acids. The germline V gene encodes CDR1 SGHDT and CDR2 YYEEEE. The CDR3 DNA sequence: TGTGCCAGCAGCTTGAGGGAGTTGCTCGCCGGGGAGCTGTTTTTT. It translates to CASSLRELLAGELFF.

The chain links TRBV7-9 to TRBJ1-6; 9 bases are shared with TRBD1. The germline V gene encodes CDR1 SEHNR and CDR2 FQNEAQ (reference sequence). The ends lost 5 bases at V and 7 bases at J; junction bases unmatched: 3. The CDR3 has 14 amino acids. CDR3 region: CASSLGTGNSPLHF. Here the CDR3 DNA reads TGTGCCAGCAGCCTAGGGACAGGGAATTCACCCCTCCACTTT.

This clone appeared once. The genes are TRBV5-1 and TRBJ1-1; 7 bases are shared with TRBD1. Per germline, CDR1 SGHRS and CDR2 YFSETQ. The CDR3 has 14 residues. V lost 4 bases, J lost 10 bases, and 13 bases stayed unmatched. CDR3 region: CASSPGTAFNVAFF. For the CDR3, the DNA is TGCGCCAGCAGCCCAGGGACAGCTTTTAATGTAGCTTTCTTT.

The rearrangement uses TRBV10-3 and TRBJ1-1, with D unclear. The CDR3 consists of 13 residues. Germline V gives CDR1 ENHRY, CDR2 SYGVKD. The CDR3 reads CALRGALNTEAFF. The CDR3 DNA reads as TGTGCTTTACGGGGAGCTCTGAACACTGAAGCTTTCTTT.

This chain links TRBV4-2 with TRBJ2-7; TRBD2 might be the D (6 bases). The CDR3 is 14 amino acids. CDR1 is LGHNA, CDR2 YNFKEQ, per germline. The ends were cut back, 4 bases at V and 3 bases at J, with 13 bases in the middle. The CDR3 loop reads CASSPHRESYEQYF. CDR3 nucleotides: TGTGCCAGCAGCCCCCACCGGGAGAGCTACGAGCAGTACTTC.

The chain employs TRBV13 and TRBJ1-6; 8 bases are a match to TRBD1. The CDR3 contains 15 residues. The germline CDR1 and CDR2 sequences are PRHDT and FYEKMQ (reference sequence). V lost 3 bases, J lost 10 bases, and 8 bases stayed unmatched. For the CDR3, the DNA is TGTGCCAGCAGCTTCGGACAGGGAGGGTACTCACCCCTCCACTTT. It translates to CASSFGQGGYSPLHF.

This rearrangement joins TRBV19 to TRBJ2-2; maybe TRBD1 (6 bases). The CDR3 runs to 15 residues. The germline V gene has CDR1 LNHDA and CDR2 SQIVND (reference sequence). Trimming shortened V by 7 bases and J by 1 base, and 13 bases separated the two germline ends. In DNA form, the CDR3 reads TGTGCCAGTACGCGGCAGGGGCTGAACACCGGGGAGCTGTTTTTT. It specifies CASTRQGLNTGELFF. The full variable domain, rest sourced from reference TRBV19 and TRBJ2-2, is DGGITQSPKYLFRKEGQNVTLSCEQNLNHDAMYWYRQDPGQGLRLIYYSQIVNDFQKGDIAEGYSVSREKKESFPLTVTSAQKNPTAFYLCASTRQGLNTGELFFGEGSRLTVL.

The chain recombines TRBV5-4 with TRBJ1-4; perhaps TRBD1 as D (5 bases). From germline, CDR1 is SGHNT and CDR2 YYREEE (reference sequence). Trimming left V 4 bases short and J 8 bases short, with 15 bases between. This CDR3 has 14 residues. The CDR3 nucleotides read TGTGCCAGCAGCCCCGGGGGGAAGGGAGAAAAACTGTTTTTT. Amino acids: CASSPGGKGEKLFF.

The chain is built from TRBV19 and TRBJ1-3, with 7 bases aligning to TRBD1. V shed 4 bases and J 1 base; nucleotides not matched to a gene: 4. The CDR3 consists of 15 residues. Looked up from germline, CDR1 is LNHDA and CDR2 is SQIVND (reference sequence). This CDR3 reads CASSTSTGSGNTIYF. CDR3 in DNA: TGTGCCAGTAGTACCTCGACAGGGTCTGGAAACACCATATATTTT.

The chain carries TRBV9 and TRBJ2-7; D remains unclear. The V gene's germline CDR1 is SGDLS and CDR2 YYNGEE. The CDR3 spans 14 residues. The V and J ends lost 0 bases and 6 bases respectively, with 13 bases between them. CDR3 sequence reads: CASSVDPWASEQYF. The CDR3 DNA follows: TGTGCCAGCAGCGTAGATCCCTGGGCCAGCGAGCAGTACTTC.